This TCR beta chain was documented in a study of T cell responses to AZD1222 COVID-19 vaccine. In this sample, this clone turned up once. The germline CDR1 and CDR2 sequences are LNHDA and SQIVND (reference sequence). The length of the CDR3 is 13 residues. The V end lost 5 bases, the J end lost 2 bases, and 9 bases lay between the germline ends. Repertoires were generated with immunoSEQ multiplex PCR, while TCRdb's copy carries only in-frame clones and drops some. The repertoire holds 75,000 to 95,000 clones, with nearly 90% as singletons. Sequenced here: peripheral blood, sampled on day 0 of AZD1222 vaccination. The rearrangement links TRBV19 to TRBJ1-1; no definite D call. The clonotype comes from an adult in good health. For the CDR3, the DNA is TGTGCCAGTAGTTACGGCCCTAACACTGAAGCTTTCTTT. Protein sequence: CASSYGPNTEAFF.